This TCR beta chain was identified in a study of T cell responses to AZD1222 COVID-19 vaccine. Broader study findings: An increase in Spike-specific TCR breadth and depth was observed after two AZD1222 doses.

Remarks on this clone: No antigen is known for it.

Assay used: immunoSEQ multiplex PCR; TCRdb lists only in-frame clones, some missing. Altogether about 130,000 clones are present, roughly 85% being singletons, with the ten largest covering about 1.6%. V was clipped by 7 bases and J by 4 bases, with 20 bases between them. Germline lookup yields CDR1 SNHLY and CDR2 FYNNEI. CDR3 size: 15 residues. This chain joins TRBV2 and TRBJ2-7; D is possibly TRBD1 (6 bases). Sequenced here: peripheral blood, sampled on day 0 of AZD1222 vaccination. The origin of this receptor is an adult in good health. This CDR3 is CASTPGRGSTYEQYF. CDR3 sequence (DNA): TGTGCCAGCACCCCTGGTAGGGGGTCCACTTACGAGCAGTACTTC.